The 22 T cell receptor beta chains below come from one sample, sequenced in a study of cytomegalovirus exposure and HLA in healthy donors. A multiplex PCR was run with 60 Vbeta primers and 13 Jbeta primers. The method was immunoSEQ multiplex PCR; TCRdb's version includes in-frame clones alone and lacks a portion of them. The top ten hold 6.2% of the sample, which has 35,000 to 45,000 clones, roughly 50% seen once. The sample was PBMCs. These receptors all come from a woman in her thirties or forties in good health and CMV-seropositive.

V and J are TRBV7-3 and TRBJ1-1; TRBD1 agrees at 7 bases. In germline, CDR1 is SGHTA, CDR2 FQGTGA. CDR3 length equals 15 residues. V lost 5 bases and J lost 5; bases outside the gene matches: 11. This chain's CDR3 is CASSQGSGGRTEAFF. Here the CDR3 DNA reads TGTGCCAGCAGCCAAGGGTCAGGGGGGCGTACTGAAGCTTTCTTT.

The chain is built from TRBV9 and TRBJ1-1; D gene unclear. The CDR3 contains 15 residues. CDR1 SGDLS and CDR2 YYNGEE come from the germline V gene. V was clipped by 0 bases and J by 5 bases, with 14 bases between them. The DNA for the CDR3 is TGTGCCAGCAGCGTAGGGTTGGTAAGGGAGACTGAAGCTTTCTTT. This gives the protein CASSVGLVRETEAFF.

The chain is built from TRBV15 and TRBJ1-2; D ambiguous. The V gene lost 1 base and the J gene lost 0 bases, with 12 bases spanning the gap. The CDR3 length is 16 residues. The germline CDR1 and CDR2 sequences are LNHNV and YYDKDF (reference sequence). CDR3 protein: CATSRGGQSSNYGYTF. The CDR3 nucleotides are TGTGCCACCAGCAGAGGTGGGCAGTCTTCTAACTATGGCTACACCTTC.

This chain's CDR3 is CASSPPGWEQYF. The CDR3 nucleotides read TGTGCCAGCAGTCCCCCGGGTTGGGAGCAGTACTTC. The J gene is TRBJ2-7, the V gene TRBV6-5, with no clear D. Trimming pared 5 bases from V and 7 bases from J, leaving 12 bases between. The CDR3 is 12 amino acids. Germline CDR1 is MNHEY and CDR2 is SVGAGI.

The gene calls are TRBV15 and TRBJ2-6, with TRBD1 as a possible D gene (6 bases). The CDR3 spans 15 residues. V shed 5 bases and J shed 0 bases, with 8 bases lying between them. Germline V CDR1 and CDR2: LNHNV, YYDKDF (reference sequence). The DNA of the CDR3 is TGTGCCACCAGCCACAGGGACTCTGGGGCCAACGTCCTGACTTTC. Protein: CATSHRDSGANVLTF.

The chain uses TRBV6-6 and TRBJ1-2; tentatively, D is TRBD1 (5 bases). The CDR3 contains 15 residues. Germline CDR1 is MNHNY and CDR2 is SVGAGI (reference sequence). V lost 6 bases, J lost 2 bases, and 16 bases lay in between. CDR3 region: CASRGGSVSNYGYTF. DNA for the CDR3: TGTGCCAGCAGGGGGGGGTCTGTCAGCAACTATGGCTACACCTTC.

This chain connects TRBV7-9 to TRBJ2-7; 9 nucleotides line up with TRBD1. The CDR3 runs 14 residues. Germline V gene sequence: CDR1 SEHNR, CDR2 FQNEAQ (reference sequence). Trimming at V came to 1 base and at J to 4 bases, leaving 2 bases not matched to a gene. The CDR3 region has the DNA TGTGCCAGCAGCTTAGGGACAGGGGTTTACGAGCAGTACTTC. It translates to CASSLGTGVYEQYF.

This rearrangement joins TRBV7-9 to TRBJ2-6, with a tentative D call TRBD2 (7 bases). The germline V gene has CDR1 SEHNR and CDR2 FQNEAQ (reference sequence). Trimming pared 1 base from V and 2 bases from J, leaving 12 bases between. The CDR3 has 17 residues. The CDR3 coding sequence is TGTGCCAGCAGCTTAGGAAGGGGGGGGCCTGGGGCCAACGTCCTGACTTTC. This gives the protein CASSLGRGGPGANVLTF.

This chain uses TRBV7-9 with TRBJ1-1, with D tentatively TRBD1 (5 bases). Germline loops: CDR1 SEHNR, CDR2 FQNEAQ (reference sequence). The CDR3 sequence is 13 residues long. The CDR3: CATWGFENTEAFF. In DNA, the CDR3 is TGTGCGACCTGGGGCTTCGAGAACACTGAAGCTTTCTTT.

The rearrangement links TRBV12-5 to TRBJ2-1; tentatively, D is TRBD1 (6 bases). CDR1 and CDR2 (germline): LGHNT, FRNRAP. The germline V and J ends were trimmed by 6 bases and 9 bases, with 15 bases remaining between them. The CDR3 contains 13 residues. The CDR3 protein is CASGYKQGVEQFF. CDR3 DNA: TGTGCTAGTGGCTACAAACAGGGTGTTGAGCAGTTCTTC.

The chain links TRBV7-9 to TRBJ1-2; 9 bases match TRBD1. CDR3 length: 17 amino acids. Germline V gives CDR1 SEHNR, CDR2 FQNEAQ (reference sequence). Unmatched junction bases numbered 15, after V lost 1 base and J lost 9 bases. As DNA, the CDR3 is TGTGCCAGCAGCTTAGATTTGTGGACAGGGGAATCCAGTAGCTACACCTTC. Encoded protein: CASSLDLWTGESSSYTF.

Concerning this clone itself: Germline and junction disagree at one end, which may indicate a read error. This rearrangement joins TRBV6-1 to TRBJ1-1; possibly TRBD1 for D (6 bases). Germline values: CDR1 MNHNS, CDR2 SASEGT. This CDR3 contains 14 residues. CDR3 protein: CANSEWGQNTEAFF. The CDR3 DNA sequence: TGTGCCAACAGTGAATGGGGACAGAACACTGAAGCTTTCTTT.

CDR3 amino acids: CASSKYWTAISSYNEQFF. The CDR3 DNA follows: TGTGCCAGCAGTAAATACTGGACAGCCATAAGCTCCTACAATGAGCAGTTCTTC. The V gene is TRBV2, the J gene TRBJ2-1, with D tentatively TRBD1 (6 bases). Germline values: CDR1 SNHLY, CDR2 FYNNEI. The CDR3 runs 18 residues. Trimming left V 5 bases short and J 0 bases short, with 20 bases between.

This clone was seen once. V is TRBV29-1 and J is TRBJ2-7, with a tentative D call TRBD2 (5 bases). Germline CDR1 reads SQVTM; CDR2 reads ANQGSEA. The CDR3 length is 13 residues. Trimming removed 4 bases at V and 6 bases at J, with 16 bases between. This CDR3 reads CSVGGQELREQYF. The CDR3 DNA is TGCAGCGTTGGAGGGCAGGAGCTACGCGAGCAGTACTTC.

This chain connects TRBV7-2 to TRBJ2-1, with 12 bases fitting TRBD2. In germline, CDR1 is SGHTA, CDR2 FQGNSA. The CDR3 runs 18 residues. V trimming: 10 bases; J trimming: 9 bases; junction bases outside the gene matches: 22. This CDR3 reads CATEPTSGGIPAYREQFF. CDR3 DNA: TGTGCCACGGAACCTACTAGCGGGGGGATCCCTGCTTATCGTGAGCAGTTCTTC.

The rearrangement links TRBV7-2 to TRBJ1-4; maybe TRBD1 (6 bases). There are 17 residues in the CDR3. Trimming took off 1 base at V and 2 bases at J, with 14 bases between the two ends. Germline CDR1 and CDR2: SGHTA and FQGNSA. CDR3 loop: CASSLELPGDTNEKLFF. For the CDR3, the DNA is TGTGCCAGCAGCTTAGAGTTGCCAGGGGACACTAATGAAAAACTGTTTTTT.

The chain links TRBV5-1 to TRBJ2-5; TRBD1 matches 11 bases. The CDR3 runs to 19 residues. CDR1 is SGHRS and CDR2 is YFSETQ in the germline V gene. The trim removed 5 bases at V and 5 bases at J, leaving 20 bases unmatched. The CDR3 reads CASSIGTGGSGGPRETQYF. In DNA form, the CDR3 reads TGCGCCAGCAGTATAGGGACAGGGGGAAGCGGGGGCCCCCGGGAGACCCAGTACTTC.

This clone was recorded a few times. CDR3: CASSPGTSGIMVETQYF. CDR3 nucleotide sequence: TGTGCCAGCAGCCCAGGGACTAGCGGGATAATGGTTGAGACCCAGTACTTC. The rearrangement links TRBV7-8 to TRBJ2-5; the match to TRBD2 covers 13 bases. The V and J ends lost 5 bases and 5 bases, in that order; junction bases with no gene match: 11. In germline, CDR1 is SGHVS, CDR2 FQNEAQ. The CDR3 runs 17 residues.

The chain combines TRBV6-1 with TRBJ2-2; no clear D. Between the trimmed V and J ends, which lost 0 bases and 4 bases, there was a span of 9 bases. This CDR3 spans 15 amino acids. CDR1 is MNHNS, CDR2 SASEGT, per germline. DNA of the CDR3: TGTGCCAGCAGTGAAGCTGCAGGAATCACCGGGGAGCTGTTTTTT. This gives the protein CASSEAAGITGELFF.

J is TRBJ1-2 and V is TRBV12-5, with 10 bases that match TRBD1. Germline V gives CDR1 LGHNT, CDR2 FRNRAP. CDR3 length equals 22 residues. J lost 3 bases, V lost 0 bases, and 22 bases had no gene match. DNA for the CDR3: TGTGCTAGTGGTTTGGTACTTAAAGGGACAGGGGACTCGAAACCATTTTACTATGGCTACACCTTC. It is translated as CASGLVLKGTGDSKPFYYGYTF.

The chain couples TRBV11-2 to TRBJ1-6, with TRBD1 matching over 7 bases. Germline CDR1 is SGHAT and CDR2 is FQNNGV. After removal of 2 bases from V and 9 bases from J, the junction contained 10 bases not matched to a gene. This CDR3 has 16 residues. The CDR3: CASSLSLRQGGSPLHF. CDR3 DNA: TGTGCCAGCAGCTTAAGCCTCAGACAGGGAGGTTCACCCCTCCACTTT. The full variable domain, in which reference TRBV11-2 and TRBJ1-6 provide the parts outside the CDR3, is EAGVAQSPRYKIIEKRQSVAFWCNPISGHATLYWYQQILGQGPKLLIQFQNNGVVDDSQLPKDRFSAERLKGVDSTLKIQPAKLEDSAVYLCASSLSLRQGGSPLHFGNGTRLTVT.

The chain's CDR3 is CASTSRTGSPNQPQHF. CDR3 nucleotide sequence: TGTGCCAGTACCTCCAGAACAGGGTCCCCCAATCAGCCCCAGCATTTT. This sequence joins TRBV19 and TRBJ1-5; possibly TRBD1 for D (6 bases). From germline, CDR1 is LNHDA and CDR2 SQIVND (reference sequence). Trimming stripped 7 bases from V and 3 bases from J, with 19 bases between. This CDR3 has 16 amino acids. The variable domain in full, with the rest retrieved from reference TRBV19 and TRBJ1-5, is DGGITQSPKYLFRKEGQNVTLSCEQNLNHDAMYWYRQDPGQGLRLIYYSQIVNDFQKGDIAEGYSVSREKKESFPLTVTSAQKNPTAFYLCASTSRTGSPNQPQHFGDGTRLSIL.